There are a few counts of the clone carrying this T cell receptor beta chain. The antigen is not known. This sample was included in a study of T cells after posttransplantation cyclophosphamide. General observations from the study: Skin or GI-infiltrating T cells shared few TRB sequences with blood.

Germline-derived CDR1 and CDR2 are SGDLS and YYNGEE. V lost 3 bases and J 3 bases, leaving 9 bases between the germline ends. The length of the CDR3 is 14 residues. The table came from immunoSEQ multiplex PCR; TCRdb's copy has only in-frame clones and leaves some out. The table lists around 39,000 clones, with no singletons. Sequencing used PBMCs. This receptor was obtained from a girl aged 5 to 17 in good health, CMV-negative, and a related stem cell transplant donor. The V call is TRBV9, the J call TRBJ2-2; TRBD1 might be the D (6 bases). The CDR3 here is CASSERTDTGELFF. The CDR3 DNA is TGTGCCAGCAGCGAACGGACAGACACCGGGGAGCTGTTTTTT.